This note documents a single T cell receptor beta chain sequence. Its antigen remains unknown. These data originate in a study of T cell responses to AZD1222 COVID-19 vaccine. TCRdb keeps only in-frame clones here, not all; method: immunoSEQ multiplex PCR. The data contain 85,000 to 100,000 clones, approximately 91% of them singletons. General study points: Rises in breadth and depth of Spike-specific TCRs came after two AZD1222 doses.

The CDR3 sequence is 16 residues long. Trimming took 2 bases from V and 3 from J; bases not matched to a gene: 9. Germline loops: CDR1 MNHEY, CDR2 SVGAGI. The TCR was taken from an adult in good health. The rearrangement links TRBV6-5 to TRBJ1-2; 7 nucleotides match TRBD1. Sequences were derived from peripheral blood, sampled on day 0 of AZD1222 vaccination. This chain's CDR3 is CASSYETGNPYYGYTF. The CDR3 nucleotides are TGTGCCAGCAGTTACGAGACAGGGAACCCTTACTATGGCTACACCTTC.